This TCR beta chain came from a study of control samples from healthy donors and cancer patients. CDR3 length: 14 residues. Trimming cost V 4 bases and J 5 bases; bases outside gene matches: 8. Germline lookup yields CDR1 GTSNPN and CDR2 SVGIG (reference sequence). Here immunoSEQ multiplex PCR was the method, and the copy in TCRdb shows in-frame clones only, minus some. The table shows approximately 190,000 clones, with about 90% occurring only once. The sequence came from a man between 25 and 39 years old in good health. Sequences were obtained from blood. The chain couples TRBV30 to TRBJ2-3; 8 bases align to TRBD2. The CDR3 spells CAWKLRGVGDTQYF. In nucleotides, the CDR3 is TGTGCCTGGAAGTTGCGGGGGGTTGGAGATACGCAGTATTTT. Filled out from reference TRBV30 and TRBJ2-3, the complete variable domain reads SQTIHQWPATLVQPVGSPLSLECTVEGTSNPNLYWYRQAAGRGLQLLFYSVGIGQISSEVPQNLSASRPQDRQFILSSKKLLLSDSGFYLCAWKLRGVGDTQYFGPGTRLTVL.